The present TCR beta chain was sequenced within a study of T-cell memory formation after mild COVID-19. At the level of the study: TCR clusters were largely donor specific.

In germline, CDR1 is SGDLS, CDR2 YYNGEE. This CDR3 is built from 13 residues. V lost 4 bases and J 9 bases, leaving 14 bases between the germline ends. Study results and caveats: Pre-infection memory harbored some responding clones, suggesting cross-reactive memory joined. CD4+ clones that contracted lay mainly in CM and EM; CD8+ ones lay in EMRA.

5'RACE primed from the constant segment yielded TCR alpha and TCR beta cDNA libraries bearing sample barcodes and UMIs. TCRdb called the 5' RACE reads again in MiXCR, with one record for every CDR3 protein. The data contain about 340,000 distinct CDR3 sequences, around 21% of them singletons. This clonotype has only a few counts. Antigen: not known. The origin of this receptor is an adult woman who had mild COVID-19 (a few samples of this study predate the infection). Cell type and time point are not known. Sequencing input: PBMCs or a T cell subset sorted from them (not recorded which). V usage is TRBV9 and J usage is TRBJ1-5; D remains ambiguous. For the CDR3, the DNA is TGTGCCAGCAGCCTCAGTCCCGCGCGGCCCCAGCATTTT. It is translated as CASSLSPARPQHF.